This T cell receptor beta chain was retrieved from a study of cytotoxic CD8 clonotypes in ibrutinib-treated CLL. The CDR3 is made up of 16 amino acids. Per the germline V gene, CDR1 is MDHEN and CDR2 is SYDVKM. Losses at the gene ends were 5 bases for V and 8 bases for J; bases not matched to a gene: 11. Generated by immunoSEQ multiplex PCR, the TCRdb table keeps only in-frame clones and is missing some. Here the sample spans some 29,000 clones, about three fifths being singletons. The origin of this receptor is a human donor with chronic lymphocytic leukemia. The sample here was PBMCs, taken before ibrutinib treatment. J is TRBJ2-1 and V is TRBV28; 11 bases map to TRBD2. In DNA form, the CDR3 reads TGTGCCAGCAGTCCGTATAGCGGGAGGGCCGGCGATGAGCAGTTCTTC. Encoded protein: CASSPYSGRAGDEQFF.